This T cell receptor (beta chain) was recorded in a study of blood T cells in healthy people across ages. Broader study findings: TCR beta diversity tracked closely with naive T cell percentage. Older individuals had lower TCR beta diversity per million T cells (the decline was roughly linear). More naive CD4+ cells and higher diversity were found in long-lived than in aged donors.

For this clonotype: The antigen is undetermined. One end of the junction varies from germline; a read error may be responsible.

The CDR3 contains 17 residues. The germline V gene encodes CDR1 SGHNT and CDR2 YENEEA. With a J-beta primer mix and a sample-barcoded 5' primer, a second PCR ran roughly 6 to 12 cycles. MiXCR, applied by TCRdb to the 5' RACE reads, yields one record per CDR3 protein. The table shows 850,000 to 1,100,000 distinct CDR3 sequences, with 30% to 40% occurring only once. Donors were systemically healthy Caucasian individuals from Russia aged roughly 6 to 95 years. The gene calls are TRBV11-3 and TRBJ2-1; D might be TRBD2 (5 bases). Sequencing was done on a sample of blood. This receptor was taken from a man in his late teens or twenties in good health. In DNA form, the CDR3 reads TGTGCCAGCAGCTTAGGGGGTCAATCGAGCTCCTACAATGAGCGGTACTTC. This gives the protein CASSLGGQSSSYNERYF. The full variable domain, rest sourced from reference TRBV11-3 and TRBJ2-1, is EAGVVQSPRYKIIEKKQPVAFWCNPISGHNTLYWYLQNLGQGPELLIRYENEEAVDDSQLPKDRFSAERLKGVDSTLKIQPAELGDSAVYLCASSLGGQSSSYNERYFGPGTRLTVL.